Below, one TCR beta chain is given with its context. The antigen remains undetermined. TCRdb's table, derived via immunoSEQ multiplex PCR, lists solely in-frame clones and lacks some. The sample carries tens of thousands of clones, 70% to 75% recorded once. The record originates from a study of radiotherapy plus CTLA-4 blockade in lung cancer. Whole-study results and caveats: After treatment with radiotherapy plus ipilimumab, TCR clones that came from the tumor expanded in blood.

Germline loops: CDR1 SEHNR, CDR2 FQNEAQ (reference sequence). The CDR3 has 12 residues. Trimming shortened V by 8 bases and J by 5 bases, and 13 bases separated the two germline ends. Sequenced material: peripheral blood, taken from a patient treated with radiotherapy plus ipilimumab. The rearrangement joins TRBV7-9 to TRBJ2-7; D possibly corresponds to TRBD2 (5 bases). The TCR originated in a human donor with non-small cell lung cancer whose response to radiotherapy plus ipilimumab could not be evaluated. CDR3 amino acids: CASGRSGDEQYF. The CDR3 DNA is TGTGCCAGCGGAAGAAGCGGAGACGAGCAGTACTTC.